The TCR beta chain under discussion was sequenced for a study of cytomegalovirus exposure and HLA in healthy donors. Study findings and constraints: Rare TCR sequences predominated, though certain public TCRs were found in many donors. It was 150 or so TCR beta chains that were listed as cytomegalovirus-associated.

These donors were members of the approximately 110-subject validation cohort, a group separate from the approximately 670-subject first cohort. The data were produced by immunoSEQ multiplex PCR, yet TCRdb's version contains in-frame clones alone and is incomplete. Of roughly 330,000 clones in the sample, about 85% were seen once. As regards this clone: The antigen is unknown.

This CDR3 spans 14 amino acids. Germline CDR1 SEHNR, CDR2 FQNEAQ (reference sequence). With V trimmed by 0 bases and J by 10 bases, 7 bases remained unmatched. The genes are TRBV7-9 and TRBJ2-7, with 9 bases lining up with TRBD1. The TCR comes from a woman between 25 and 40 years old in good health and CMV-seropositive. The sample taken for sequencing was PBMCs. This chain's CDR3 is CASSLATGGRPQYF. The CDR3 DNA follows: TGTGCCAGCAGCTTAGCGACAGGGGGGCGACCTCAGTACTTC.